The rows below give T cell receptor beta chains drawn from one sample of a study of monozygotic twins with cystic fibrosis. Using immunoSEQ multiplex PCR, the repertoire was profiled, and TCRdb retains in-frame clones only, with some absent. Of roughly 32,000 clones in the sample, around 96% are singletons; the top ten hold 0.15% to 0.2%. The source material was blood. These receptors were obtained from a girl between 2 and 10 years old with cystic fibrosis. The CDR3 runs from the conserved cysteine through the conserved F or W.

V gene	J gene	CDR3 protein
TRBV15	TRBJ1-3	CATSRGRDSGNTIYF
TRBV4-2	TRBJ2-1	CASRLRTSNEQFF
TRBV11-2	TRBJ1-1	CASSGGAGTEAFF
TRBV18	TRBJ2-7	CASSPTPPEQYF
TRBV30	TRBJ2-7	CAWSLGPHGSYEQYF
TRBV25-1	TRBJ2-7	CASSVPGTGGGEQYF
TRBV19	TRBJ2-7	CASSMGTRGWEDEQYF
TRBV5-1	TRBJ2-1	CASSLGVYNEQFF
TRBV29-1	TRBJ1-1	CSAGGQGGPGGAFF
TRBV18	TRBJ2-5	CASSPPAGGQETQYF
TRBV25-1	TRBJ1-1	CASSAYWGSEAFF
TRBV7-2	TRBJ2-1	CASSLEETGEQFF
TRBV9	TRBJ2-1	CASSARGESSYNEQFF
TRBV4-2	TRBJ2-1	CASSPPGLADYNEQFF
TRBV19	TRBJ2-7	CASSIEGGNEQYF
TRBV5-4	TRBJ2-5	CASSFPSATEETQYF
TRBV27	TRBJ1-5	CASSFIAGSGQPQHF
TRBV4-1	TRBJ2-1	CASMDPPRDEQFF
TRBV4-1	TRBJ1-2	CASSPTGFIYGYTF
TRBV18	TRBJ1-1	CASSSDRNTEAFF
TRBV29-1	TRBJ1-1	CSVIRVYTEAFF
TRBV5-4	TRBJ1-1	CASSSTGTEAFF
TRBV5-4	TRBJ1-1	CASSSIEVNTEAFF
TRBV28	TRBJ2-3	CASSFNSGGGTDTQYF
TRBV5-1	TRBJ2-1	CASSTGQGPNNEQFF
TRBV7-9	TRBJ1-6	CASSSNMEWSPLHF
TRBV5-1	TRBJ2-7	CASRLVAGGTYEQYF
TRBV2	TRBJ1-2	CASSEAGTQWDGYTF
TRBV30	TRBJ1-2	CAWSYGQGGGYGYTF
TRBV30	TRBJ2-1	CAWDSGRSYNEQFF
TRBV5-8	TRBJ1-5	CASSLPGQGFNQPQHF
TRBV28	TRBJ2-5	CASSLLLAGGTETQYF
TRBV14	TRBJ2-5	CASSQALAGGETQYF
TRBV5-4	TRBJ1-1	CASSQAHGVGTEAFF
TRBV6-5	TRBJ2-7	CASSYSRDGPYEQYF
TRBV7-8	TRBJ2-5	CASIRLAGALEETQYF
TRBV5-1	TRBJ2-1	CASSRDWGYNEQFF
TRBV18	TRBJ2-7	CASSPPGSSYEQYF
TRBV18	TRBJ1-1	CASSAGHEAFF
TRBV7-8	TRBJ2-5	CASSSGQDRSYGKWVETQYF
TRBV29-1	TRBJ1-1	CSVESPENTEAFF
TRBV6-5	TRBJ1-3	CASSYSRLISGNTIYF
TRBV2	TRBJ1-5	CASRDRANNQPQHF
TRBV28	TRBJ1-2	CASRGHRGQDYGYTF
TRBV19	TRBJ2-3	CASSMGGVAADTQYF
TRBV30	TRBJ1-2	CGLVGPNNNYGYTF
TRBV6-5	TRBJ2-2	CASSPRTGELFF
TRBV14	TRBJ2-2	CASSDLAGRVTGELFF
TRBV6-1	TRBJ1-2	CASGQGFAGYTF
TRBV27	TRBJ2-2	CASSLRLAGYTGELFF
TRBV6-1	TRBJ2-7	CASSRGRSDVAEQYF
TRBV4-1	TRBJ1-2	CASSQGPGQGANGYTF
TRBV6-5	TRBJ2-7	CASSYSRSGGLYEQYF
TRBV14	TRBJ1-2	CASSQVAGYGYTF
TRBV18	TRBJ1-1	CASSTTGMNTEAFF
TRBV19	TRBJ1-2	CASSIGYPGRSYGYTF
TRBV6-5	TRBJ2-1	CASSYSLANEQFF
TRBV11-2	TRBJ1-1	CASTRLDRNTEAFF
TRBV5-1	TRBJ1-4	CASSLYAGTGSGEKLFF